A single sample is the source of the 11 T cell receptor beta chains below, sequenced in a study of blood T cell repertoires in COVID-19. Produced via immunoSEQ multiplex PCR; TCRdb's table is partial and in-frame only. The sample contains over 40,000 clones, approximately 86% of which appear only once. The sequenced material came from peripheral blood. Every receptor here comes from a man aged 40-55 years with acute or convalescent COVID-19.

This clone was seen only a few times. The chain is built from TRBV2 and TRBJ2-7; TRBD1 agrees at 7 bases. Germline assignment: CDR1 SNHLY and CDR2 FYNNEI. The CDR3 spans 12 residues. The V and J ends lost 6 bases and 5 bases, in that order; junction bases with no gene match: 4. CDR3 nucleotide sequence: TGTGCCAGCAGCGACAGGGTGGACGAGCAGTACGTC. This sequence encodes CASSDRVDEQYV.

This clone has a handful of counts. The rearrangement uses TRBV27 and TRBJ2-7; D not resolved. V dropped 4 bases and J dropped 1 base, with 2 bases sitting between them. Germline-derived CDR1 and CDR2 are MNHEY and SMNVEV (reference sequence). The CDR3 runs to 11 residues. The CDR3 nucleotides read TGTGCCAGCAGTTCTTCCTACGAGCAGTACTTC. Translated: CASSSSYEQYF.

The chain has TRBV19 and TRBJ2-2, with 9 nucleotides matching TRBD1. The CDR3 totals 13 residues. With 11 bases clipped from V and 8 bases from J, the junction kept 9 bases outside the gene matches. CDR1 is LNHDA, CDR2 SQIVND, per germline (reference sequence). The CDR3 here is CAGRDRVSGELFF. The CDR3 DNA sequence: TGTGCCGGCCGGGACAGGGTATCTGGGGAGCTGTTTTTT.

This clone was observed a handful of times. The chain joins TRBV30 to TRBJ2-7; TRBD2 matches 8 bases. V lost 3 bases to trimming and J lost 1 base; unmatched junction nucleotides: 5. This CDR3 contains 14 residues. Looked up from germline, CDR1 is GTSNPN and CDR2 is SVGIG (reference sequence). The CDR3 DNA reads as TGTGCCTGGAGACAAGGCGGGGGGTCCTACGAGCAGTACTTC. The encoded protein is CAWRQGGGSYEQYF.

The CDR3 coding sequence is TGTGCCAGCAGTGATCCTACAGGGGGTGGGAATCAGCCCCAGCATTTT. This gives the protein CASSDPTGGGNQPQHF. The chain couples TRBV6-1 to TRBJ1-5; 8 nucleotides agree with TRBD1. Losses at the gene ends were 3 bases for V and 4 bases for J; bases not matched to a gene: 8. Germline V gene sequence: CDR1 MNHNS, CDR2 SASEGT. The CDR3 runs to 16 residues.

The chain uses TRBV5-6 and TRBJ1-1, with no clear D. There are 12 residues in the CDR3. Germline CDR1 reads SGHDT; CDR2 reads YYEEEE. Deletions cut 2 bases from V and 4 bases from J, with 6 bases between. CDR3 sequence reads: CASSFLSTEAFF. The DNA of the CDR3 is TGTGCCAGCAGCTTTCTATCCACTGAAGCTTTCTTT.

CDR3 protein: CASSLRQGVHEQYF. CDR3 sequence (DNA): TGTGCCAGCAGCTTAAGACAGGGGGTCCACGAGCAGTACTTC. The chain uses TRBV7-9 and TRBJ2-7, with TRBD1 identical over 9 bases. The trim removed 2 bases at V and 5 bases at J, leaving 4 bases unmatched. The CDR3 consists of 14 residues. CDR1 and CDR2 from the germline V gene are SEHNR and FQNEAQ (reference sequence).

The chain combines TRBV6-5 with TRBJ1-2, with a weak D call TRBD1 (6 bases). The CDR3 sequence is 13 residues long. Trimming took 7 bases from V and 7 from J, leaving 16 bases between them. The germline gives CDR1 MNHEY, CDR2 SVGAGI. CDR3 region: CASTEVGAFGYTF. The CDR3 DNA is TGTGCCAGCACCGAAGTGGGGGCCTTTGGCTACACCTTC.

The chain uses TRBV28 and TRBJ2-1, with D possibly TRBD2 on 7 matching bases. V lost 0 bases, J lost 0 bases, and 12 bases lay in between. The CDR3 extends over 17 amino acids. Germline V gene lookup returns CDR1 MDHEN and CDR2 SYDVKM. Here the CDR3 reads CASSLWGGASSYNEQFF. CDR3 coding DNA: TGTGCCAGCAGTTTATGGGGGGGGGCCAGCTCCTACAATGAGCAGTTCTTC.

The chain employs TRBV5-8 and TRBJ1-1; 9 bases fit TRBD1. Germline CDR1 and CDR2: SGHTS and YDEGEE. The V segment lost 4 bases and the J segment 12 bases; nucleotides outside the gene matches: 13. This CDR3 is 14 amino acids long. In DNA form, the CDR3 reads TGTGCCAGCAGCCCGGACAGGGGAAGTCGTCTTTCTTTCTTT. It translates to CASSPDRGSRLSFF.

This chain joins TRBV11-2 and TRBJ1-3; possibly TRBD1 for D (5 bases). This CDR3 is 14 amino acids long. Deletions cut 5 bases from V and 1 base from J, with 9 bases between. Germline CDR1 is SGHAT and CDR2 is FQNNGV. This CDR3 reads CASSPHRSGNTIYF. CDR3 nucleotide sequence: TGTGCCAGCAGCCCCCACAGGTCTGGAAACACCATATATTTT.